The 24 T cell receptor beta chains below all came from one sample that was sequenced in a study of T cells in Graves' hyperthyroidism and ophthalmopathy. The TCR beta CDR3 regions underwent amplification using RNA transcripts as the source. TCR CDR3 underwent first-round RT-PCR with the HTBI primer set. TCRdb itself ran the multiplex PCR reads through MiXCR, one entry per CDR3 protein. In the table there are roughly 840,000 distinct CDR3 sequences, approximately 40% of which are singletons. Material: blood. The receptors were gathered from a man younger than 30 with Graves' hyperthyroidism.

This clonotype was observed many times. The V gene is TRBV19, the J gene TRBJ1-5; D is undetermined. V lost 5 bases and J 2 bases, leaving 10 bases between the germline ends. The CDR3 sequence is 14 residues long. CDR1 LNHDA and CDR2 SQIVND come from the germline V gene (reference sequence). CDR3 protein: CASSERRGNQPQHF. The CDR3 nucleotides are TGTGCCAGTAGTGAACGGCGGGGCAATCAGCCCCAGCATTTT.

The rearrangement links TRBV7-2 to TRBJ2-2; D remains unclear. CDR1 and CDR2 (germline): SGHTA, FQGNSA. The CDR3 length is 15 residues. Trimming pared 4 bases from V and 1 base from J, leaving 10 bases between. CDR3 region: CASSSVGRNTGELFF. As DNA, the CDR3 is TGTGCCAGCAGCTCAGTCGGGCGGAACACCGGGGAGCTGTTTTTT.

Points on this clonotype: Possible read error: a much larger clone is one base away. The rearrangement links TRBV7-9 to TRBJ2-5; 13 positions match TRBD2. The CDR3 length is 17 residues. Germline lookup yields CDR1 SEHNR and CDR2 FQNEAQ (reference sequence). The CDR3 is CASSPRLAGGLQEAQYF. In nucleotides, the CDR3 is TGTGCCAGCAGCCCACGACTAGCGGGGGGACTACAAGAGGCCCAGTACTTC. The entire variable domain, with the rest obtained from reference TRBV7-9 and TRBJ2-5, is as follows: DTGVSQNPRHKITKRGQNVTFRCDPISEHNRLYWYRQTLGQGPEFLTYFQNEAQLEKSRLLSDRFSAERPKGSFSTLEIQRTEQGDSAMYLCASSPRLAGGLQEAQYFGPGTRLLVL.

Only a few counts were recorded for this clonotype. V and J are TRBV25-1 and TRBJ2-5, with 7 nucleotides matching TRBD2. This CDR3 comprises 17 residues. CDR1 and CDR2 from the germline V gene are MGHDK and SYGVNS. V was clipped by 5 bases and J by 5 bases; unmatched bases: 17. CDR3 in amino acids: CASSSLRDYLSRETQYF. DNA of the CDR3: TGTGCCAGCAGTTCGCTCCGGGACTACCTTTCCAGGGAGACCCAGTACTTC. Using reference TRBV25-1 and TRBJ2-5 for the parts outside the CDR3, the full variable domain is EADIYQTPRYLVIGTGKKITLECSQTMGHDKMYWYQQDPGMELHLIHYSYGVNSTEKGDLSSESTVSRIRTEHFPLTLESARPSHTSQYLCASSSLRDYLSRETQYFGPGTRLLVL.

For this clonotype: At one end, the junction sequence differs from germline, possibly due to a read error. The chain links TRBV9 to TRBJ2-2; 10 bases align to TRBD1. The germline V gene has CDR1 SGDLS and CDR2 YYNGEE. The CDR3 totals 18 residues. The chain's CDR3 is CASSQGLLRDRGAGELFF. The CDR3 nucleotides read TGCGCCAGCAGCCAAGGCCTTCTCCGGGACAGGGGCGCCGGGGAGCTGTTTTTT.

This clonotype was found many times. The genes are TRBV7-9 and TRBJ2-5; 9 nucleotides agree with TRBD1. J was trimmed by 5 bases and V by 3 bases; bases with no gene match: 7. Germline CDR1 and CDR2: SEHNR and FQNEAQ (reference sequence). The CDR3 covers 15 residues. The CDR3 nucleotides are TGTGCCAGCAGCTTCGGTGGAGGGACAGGGGAGACCCAGTACTTC. Its translation is CASSFGGGTGETQYF.

This clonotype was found many times. The rearrangement uses TRBV19 and TRBJ1-5; 7 bases agree with TRBD1. This CDR3 has 14 amino acids. The germline V gene encodes CDR1 LNHDA and CDR2 SQIVND (reference sequence). V lost 5 bases to trimming and J lost 4 bases; unmatched junction nucleotides: 5. The DNA for the CDR3 is TGTGCCAGTAGTTACAGGGGACGGAATCAGCCCCAGCATTTT. Protein sequence: CASSYRGRNQPQHF. The complete variable domain, with remaining parts taken from reference TRBV19 and TRBJ1-5, reads DGGITQSPKYLFRKEGQNVTLSCEQNLNHDAMYWYRQDPGQGLRLIYYSQIVNDFQKGDIAEGYSVSREKKESFPLTVTSAQKNPTAFYLCASSYRGRNQPQHFGDGTRLSIL.

This clonotype was seen repeatedly, ten times or more. The V and J genes are TRBV7-9 and TRBJ1-1; TRBD1 might be the D (5 bases). Trimming took 6 bases from V and 1 from J, leaving 12 bases between them. The CDR3 runs to 14 residues. Germline V gene lookup returns CDR1 SEHNR and CDR2 FQNEAQ (reference sequence). CDR3 loop: CASRGRTPNTEAFF. CDR3 nucleotides: TGTGCCAGCAGGGGGAGGACACCGAACACTGAAGCTTTCTTT.

The gene calls are TRBV10-3 and TRBJ2-5; 9 bases are a match to TRBD2. Per the germline V gene, CDR1 is ENHRY and CDR2 is SYGVKD. The CDR3 is 14 residues long. V shed 4 bases, J shed 5 bases, and the junction held 5 bases outside the gene matches. The CDR3, as DNA: TGTGCCATCAGTGGAAGACTAGCGGTTGAGACCCAGTACTTC. Amino acids: CAISGRLAVETQYF.

V usage is TRBV7-2 and J usage is TRBJ2-5; TRBD2 might be the D (5 bases). There are 13 residues in the CDR3. CDR1 and CDR2 (germline): SGHTA, FQGNSA. Trimming shortened V by 5 bases and J by 4 bases, and 11 bases separated the two germline ends. The CDR3 bases are TGTGCCAGCAGCCACGCAGAGGGAGAGACCCAGTACTTC. As protein: CASSHAEGETQYF.

There are many counts of this clonotype. The chain links TRBV29-1 to TRBJ2-5; D is unclear. The length of the CDR3 is 12 residues. The germline V gene encodes CDR1 SQVTM and CDR2 ANQGSEA. V was cut by 3 bases and J by 0 bases, with 5 bases left in between. The CDR3 bases are TGCAGCGTTGAGCGGTACCAAGAGACCCAGTACTTC. The encoded protein is CSVERYQETQYF.

The J gene is TRBJ2-5, the V gene TRBV7-9; D is ambiguous. Germline V gene sequence: CDR1 SEHNR, CDR2 FQNEAQ (reference sequence). The CDR3 totals 14 residues. V lost 4 bases and J lost 2, with 11 bases in between. CDR3 loop: CASSSYASQETQYF. The CDR3 DNA sequence: TGTGCCAGCAGCTCTTACGCTTCACAAGAGACCCAGTACTTC.

This clonotype appeared a few times. The V and J genes are TRBV7-3 and TRBJ2-7; D may be TRBD1 (5 bases). V lost 5 bases and J lost 0, with 11 bases in between. This CDR3 spans 14 amino acids. The germline V gene has CDR1 SGHTA and CDR2 FQGTGA. CDR3 bases: TGTGCCAGCAGCCAGGGCCCGTTCTCCTACGAGCAGTACTTC. It is translated as CASSQGPFSYEQYF.

In its sample, this clonotype was seen many times. V gene TRBV5-1 combines with J gene TRBJ1-1, with 8 bases identical to TRBD1. Germline trimming cut 8 bases from V and 4 bases from J; bases unmatched to any gene: 7. The CDR3 is 13 residues long. CDR1 and CDR2 (germline): SGHRS, YFSETQ. CDR3 bases: TGCGCCAGTACCACAGACAGGGGCACTGAAGCTTTCTTT. Translation: CASTTDRGTEAFF.

This clonotype was observed a single time. The chain is built from TRBV20-1 and TRBJ1-1; weak D call: TRBD1 (5 bases). Germline CDR1 is DFQATT and CDR2 is SNEGSKA (reference sequence). This CDR3 comprises 14 residues. The V and J ends lost 4 bases and 5 bases respectively, with 17 bases between them. Written as DNA, the CDR3 is TGCAGTGCTAAAAGGGACGGCGAGACGACTGAAGCTTTCTTT. Translated: CSAKRDGETTEAFF.

Many counts were recorded for this clonotype. The rearrangement links TRBV4-2 to TRBJ1-1, with 8 positions matching TRBD1. The CDR3 is 14 amino acids. The V gene end was trimmed by 5 bases and the J gene end by 3 bases; junction bases not matched to a gene: 5. Germline CDR1 and CDR2: LGHNA and YNFKEQ. CDR3 loop: CASSYQTGDTEAFF. CDR3 nucleotides: TGTGCCAGCAGCTACCAGACAGGGGACACTGAAGCTTTCTTT.

For this clonotype: This may be a read error, as it is one base from a much larger clone. Here the CDR3 omits its conserved ending phenylalanine or tryptophan, so a read error is the likely source. This chain links TRBV12-3 or TRBV12-4 with TRBJ1-1, with D tentatively TRBD1 (5 bases). There are 12 residues in the CDR3. Trimming pared 5 bases from V and 6 bases from J, leaving 10 bases between. CDR3 DNA sequence: TGTGCCAGCAGTCGGACATACTCTGAAGCTTTCCTT. Translated: CASSRTYSEAFL.

This clonotype has ten or more counts. The chain recombines TRBV6-4 with TRBJ1-5, with no clear D. Germline loops: CDR1 MRHNA, CDR2 SNTAGT. CDR3 length: 13 amino acids. Trimming took off 3 bases at V and 6 bases at J, with 9 bases between the two ends. CDR3 sequence (DNA): TGTGCCAGCAGTGAGAGCGTGGGTCAGCCCCAGCATTTT. Translating it yields CASSESVGQPQHF.

This clonotype was observed a few times. CDR3 DNA sequence: TGTGCCAGCAGCGATGGGACTAGCGGGAGCAACACCGGGGAGCTGTTTTTT. Translated, it gives CASSDGTSGSNTGELFF. The chain carries TRBV11-2 and TRBJ2-2, with TRBD2 matching over 14 bases. This CDR3 is built from 17 residues. Germline assignment: CDR1 SGHAT and CDR2 FQNNGV. V lost 5 bases and J lost 2; bases outside the gene matches: 4.

The chain uses TRBV2 and TRBJ2-5, with D perhaps TRBD1 (5 bases). The germline V gene encodes CDR1 SNHLY and CDR2 FYNNEI. V was pared by 3 bases and J by 9 bases, with 17 bases between. This CDR3 has 14 amino acids. The CDR3 DNA reads TGTGCCAGCAGTGACAGGGTAGGGAATCAGCCCCAGTACTTC. Translation gives CASSDRVGNQPQYF.

About this clonotype: A single base separates this from a much larger clone, so it may be a read error. The chain recombines TRBV2 with TRBJ1-2; D is uncertain. The CDR3 totals 11 residues. Trimming took off 4 bases at V and 10 bases at J, with 10 bases between the two ends. Germline V gene sequence: CDR1 SNHLY, CDR2 FYNNEI. The CDR3: CASSGAVDYTF. DNA of the CDR3: TGTGCCAGCAGTGGGGCAGTCGACTACACCTTC.

The CDR3: CASSPQGVGKTQYF. For the CDR3, the DNA is TGTGCCAGCAGCCCACAGGGGGTGGGAAAGACCCAGTACTTC. V is TRBV12-3 or TRBV12-4 and J is TRBJ2-5, with TRBD1 identical over 8 bases. The V and J ends lost 6 bases and 6 bases, in that order; junction bases with no gene match: 9. CDR3 length: 14 residues.

Turning to this clonotype: A junction end diverges from the germline sequence, so it may reflect a read error. The rearrangement links TRBV9 to TRBJ1-6, with D tentatively TRBD1 (5 bases). Germline loops: CDR1 SGDLS, CDR2 YYNGEE. The CDR3 sequence is 14 residues long. CDR3 sequence: CASSRSRERSPLHF. CDR3 nucleotides: TGCGCCAGCAGCCGCTCCAGGGAGAGATCACCCCTCCACTTT. Full variable domain (missing parts from reference TRBV9 and TRBJ1-6): DSGVTQTPKHLITATGQRVTLRCSPRSGDLSVYWYQQSLDQGLQFLIQYYNGEERAKGNILERFSAQQFPDLHSELNLSSLELGDSALYFCASSRSRERSPLHFGNGTRLTVT.

The rearrangement joins TRBV5-4 to TRBJ2-2; no clear D gene. V lost 1 base and J 2 bases, leaving 9 bases between the germline ends. Germline V gene lookup returns CDR1 SGHNT and CDR2 YYREEE (reference sequence). The CDR3 totals 15 residues. The CDR3 DNA sequence: TGTGCCAGCAGCTTGTGGGTGCGAAACACCGGGGAGCTGTTTTTT. Translated: CASSLWVRNTGELFF.